The 32 T cell receptor beta chains below were found in one sample sequenced in a study of technical replicates of blood from a handful of donors listed by TCRdb under 2017. The library was built by means of the immunoSEQ multiplex PCR assay. TCRdb's version of the immuneACCESS table is confined to in-frame rearrangements and falls short of the full clone set. An unresolved V gene accounts for under half of the shortfall where checked; the remainder is of unknown origin. This sample lists 55,000 to 85,000 clones; roughly 96% were detected once. Approximately 0.2% of the sample lies in the top ten. Sequencing was carried out using T cells isolated from PBMCs. The receptors come from a human donor in good health.

This clone was found once. This chain joins TRBV27 and TRBJ1-2; TRBD1 agrees at 8 bases. J lost 6 bases, V lost 0 bases, and 0 bases had no gene match. CDR1 is MNHEY, CDR2 SMNVEV, per germline (reference sequence). The CDR3 loop spans 13 amino acids. The CDR3 reads CASSLSGQDGYTF. The CDR3 DNA sequence: TGTGCCAGCAGTTTATCGGGACAGGATGGCTACACCTTC.

The chain links TRBV2 to TRBJ2-1; 8 nucleotides match TRBD2. J lost 3 bases, V lost 3 bases, and 7 bases had no gene match. The germline CDR1 and CDR2 sequences are SNHLY and FYNNEI. The CDR3 extends over 16 amino acids. The CDR3 loop is CASSEGTRLYYNEQFF. CDR3 in DNA: TGTGCCAGCAGTGAGGGGACTAGATTGTACTACAATGAGCAGTTCTTC.

This chain connects TRBV25-1 to TRBJ1-5; 8 bases agree with TRBD1. Unmatched junction bases numbered 3, after V lost 4 bases and J lost 4 bases. The CDR3 covers 14 residues. Germline V CDR1 and CDR2: MGHDK, SYGVNS. Written as DNA, the CDR3 is TGTGCCAGCAGTGTGACAGGGGCAAATCAGCCCCAGCATTTT. Translated: CASSVTGANQPQHF.

J is TRBJ1-2 and V is TRBV2; 10 nucleotides align to TRBD1. The CDR3 length is 14 residues. V was pared by 6 bases and J by 2 bases, with 3 bases of the junction left unmatched. Germline V gene lookup returns CDR1 SNHLY and CDR2 FYNNEI. CDR3 nucleotides: TGTGCCAGCAGGGGGACAGGGGCCAACTATGGCTACACCTTC. This encodes CASRGTGANYGYTF. Using reference TRBV2 and TRBJ1-2 for the parts outside the CDR3, the full variable domain is EPEVTQTPSHQVTQMGQEVILRCVPISNHLYFYWYRQILGQKVEFLVSFYNNEISEKSEIFDDQFSVERPDGSNFTLKIRSTKLEDSAMYFCASRGTGANYGYTFGSGTRLTVV.

The chain uses TRBV15 and TRBJ1-5, with D perhaps matching TRBD1 (6 bases). V dropped 0 bases and J dropped 8 bases, with 14 bases sitting between them. Per the germline V gene, CDR1 is LNHNV and CDR2 is YYDKDF (reference sequence). The CDR3 sequence is 15 residues long. This CDR3 is CATSREGTLYEPQHF. Written as DNA, the CDR3 is TGTGCCACCAGCAGAGAAGGGACACTGTATGAGCCCCAGCATTTT.

The chain employs TRBV7-9 and TRBJ1-4; TRBD1 matches 7 bases. V lost 5 bases to trimming and J lost 0 bases; unmatched junction nucleotides: 12. The CDR3 extends over 18 amino acids. From germline, CDR1 is SEHNR and CDR2 FQNEAQ (reference sequence). CDR3 in DNA: TGTGCCAGCAGCACCCGGGACAGTAAGACCGCAACTAATGAAAAACTGTTTTTT. Residues: CASSTRDSKTATNEKLFF. The whole variable domain, filled in from reference TRBV7-9 and TRBJ1-4, reads DTGVSQNPRHKITKRGQNVTFRCDPISEHNRLYWYRQTLGQGPEFLTYFQNEAQLEKSRLLSDRFSAERPKGSFSTLEIQRTEQGDSAMYLCASSTRDSKTATNEKLFFGSGTQLSVL.

There are a few counts of this clone. This chain connects TRBV27 to TRBJ1-2; 7 bases match TRBD1. This CDR3 has 12 residues. V was clipped by 6 bases and J by 14 bases; unmatched bases: 12. CDR1 and CDR2 (germline): MNHEY, SMNVEV (reference sequence). In DNA, the CDR3 is TGTGCCAGCAGACACCGGGACAGCGTATGGACCTTC. Amino acids: CASRHRDSVWTF.

This clone was picked up one time. The chain joins TRBV5-1 to TRBJ1-1, with 7 nucleotides matching TRBD1. After removal of 3 bases from V and 0 bases from J, the junction contained 2 bases not matched to a gene. The length of the CDR3 is 14 residues. Germline CDR1 is SGHRS and CDR2 is YFSETQ. The CDR3 region is CASSWRGLNTEAFF. CDR3 sequence (DNA): TGCGCCAGCAGCTGGAGGGGGCTGAACACTGAAGCTTTCTTT.

DNA for the CDR3: TGTGCCAGCAGCGTACAGGGGAGTGACGGCTACACCTTC. Encoded protein: CASSVQGSDGYTF. This chain links TRBV9 with TRBJ1-2; maybe TRBD1 (6 bases). The germline V gene has CDR1 SGDLS and CDR2 YYNGEE. V was clipped by 1 base and J by 8 bases, with 12 bases between them. The CDR3 contains 13 residues.

The chain employs TRBV30 and TRBJ1-5; 8 positions match TRBD1. This CDR3 has 16 amino acids. CDR1 is GTSNPN, CDR2 SVGIG, per germline (reference sequence). The junction had 8 bases not matched to a gene; V was cut back by 0 bases and J by 4 bases. The CDR3 nucleotides are TGTGCCTGGAGTGTACGGGGCCAGGGGGCGAATCAGCCCCAGCATTTT. Its protein is CAWSVRGQGANQPQHF.

The chain links TRBV27 to TRBJ2-2; 10 positions agree with TRBD2. Germline-derived CDR1 and CDR2 are MNHEY and SMNVEV (reference sequence). The length of the CDR3 is 17 residues. Germline trimming cut 4 bases from V and 1 base from J; bases unmatched to any gene: 6. CDR3 in DNA: TGTGCCAGCAGTTCTTACGGACTAGCGGAGAACACCGGGGAGCTGTTTTTT. This codes for CASSSYGLAENTGELFF.

The chain recombines TRBV28 with TRBJ2-3; 7 nucleotides match TRBD1. The length of the CDR3 is 16 residues. The V segment lost 5 bases and the J segment 1 base; nucleotides outside the gene matches: 9. The germline V gene encodes CDR1 MDHEN and CDR2 SYDVKM. The DNA of the CDR3 is TGTGCCAGCAGTCTCTGGACAGGACGCGGCACAGATACGCAGTATTTT. It specifies CASSLWTGRGTDTQYF.

The V call is TRBV15, the J call TRBJ2-2; D is perhaps TRBD2 (7 bases). Germline-derived CDR1 and CDR2 are LNHNV and YYDKDF (reference sequence). CDR3 length: 16 residues. Between the trimmed V and J ends, which lost 3 bases and 1 base, there was a span of 12 bases. The CDR3 DNA reads TGTGCCACCAGCAGGGGGGGGGCAGGGAACACCGGGGAGCTGTTTTTT. As protein: CATSRGGAGNTGELFF.

This chain connects TRBV28 to TRBJ2-3; 12 bases match TRBD2. After removal of 3 bases from V and 4 bases from J, the junction contained 5 bases not matched to a gene. The CDR3 is made up of 16 amino acids. CDR1 and CDR2 (germline): MDHEN, SYDVKM. The DNA of the CDR3 is TGTGCCAGCAGTTTGACTAGCGGGAGTCAAGCAGATACGCAGTATTTT. This codes for CASSLTSGSQADTQYF.

The chain carries TRBV27 and TRBJ2-7; TRBD2 matches at 11 bases. Germline CDR1 MNHEY, CDR2 SMNVEV (reference sequence). The CDR3 is 16 amino acids. The V gene end was trimmed by 5 bases and the J gene end by 2 bases; junction bases not matched to a gene: 8. CDR3 nucleotides: TGTGCCAGCAGTCCCCAAGGGACTAGCGGTGCCTACGAGCAGTACTTC. It yields the protein CASSPQGTSGAYEQYF.

The J gene is TRBJ2-3, the V gene TRBV11-2; 9 bases match TRBD2. V dropped 3 bases and J dropped 6; count of bases not matched to a gene: 13. CDR1 and CDR2 (germline): SGHAT, FQNNGV. This CDR3 comprises 17 residues. The CDR3 spells CASSFQPGLATLDTQYF. The CDR3 DNA reads TGTGCCAGCAGCTTCCAACCGGGACTAGCCACACTTGATACGCAGTATTTT.

The J gene is TRBJ2-1, the V gene TRBV15; D is possibly TRBD2 (6 bases). V was shortened by 0 bases and J by 7 bases, with 10 bases between the two germline ends. Germline values: CDR1 LNHNV, CDR2 YYDKDF (reference sequence). This CDR3 has 14 residues. This CDR3 is CATSRDGEANEQFF. The CDR3 nucleotides read TGTGCCACCAGCAGAGATGGGGAGGCAAATGAGCAGTTCTTC.

The genes are TRBV2 and TRBJ1-2; 9 bases are a match to TRBD1. Trimming took 1 base from V and 8 from J; bases not matched to a gene: 5. Germline CDR1 reads SNHLY; CDR2 reads FYNNEI. CDR3 length equals 14 residues. CDR3 nucleotide sequence: TGTGCCAGCAGTGAAGAGTGGACAGGGGACGGCTACACCTTC. It specifies CASSEEWTGDGYTF.

This rearrangement joins TRBV4-2 to TRBJ1-5, with TRBD1 as a possible D gene (6 bases). This CDR3 is 17 amino acids long. V was trimmed by 1 base and J by 6 bases, leaving 19 bases between them. Germline CDR1 and CDR2: LGHNA and YNFKEQ. CDR3 DNA sequence: TGTGCCAGCAGCCAAGGTGAAGGGGTGGGGGCCGGTCAGCCCCAGCATTTT. Its protein product is CASSQGEGVGAGQPQHF.

The rearrangement joins TRBV7-9 to TRBJ1-1; unclear D gene. Germline lookup yields CDR1 SEHNR and CDR2 FQNEAQ (reference sequence). CDR3 length: 13 amino acids. V shed 3 bases and J shed 6 bases, with 11 bases lying between them. CDR3 region: CASSLQQTPEAFF. The CDR3, as DNA: TGTGCCAGCAGCTTGCAGCAGACTCCTGAAGCTTTCTTT.

The V call is TRBV6-1, the J call TRBJ2-5, with D tentatively TRBD1 (7 bases). Germline V gene lookup returns CDR1 MNHNS and CDR2 SASEGT. V was clipped by 8 bases and J by 1 base, with 17 bases between them. CDR3 length: 15 residues. The CDR3 reads CASAGRAGGQETQYF. The DNA of the CDR3 is TGTGCCAGCGCGGGGCGGGCAGGGGGCCAAGAGACCCAGTACTTC.

This clone was seen once. This rearrangement joins TRBV5-4 to TRBJ2-2; TRBD2 matches 7 bases. Germline lookup yields CDR1 SGHNT and CDR2 YYREEE (reference sequence). This CDR3 has 16 amino acids. The V segment lost 0 bases and the J segment 6 bases; nucleotides outside the gene matches: 8. The CDR3 nucleotides are TGTGCCAGCAGCTTGGTTGGCGGGAGTCAGGCCGGGGAGCTGTTTTTT. This sequence encodes CASSLVGGSQAGELFF.

The chain is built from TRBV30 and TRBJ2-7; D possibly corresponds to TRBD1 (6 bases). V was clipped by 1 base and J by 0 bases, with 13 bases between them. The germline V gene encodes CDR1 GTSNPN and CDR2 SVGIG (reference sequence). The CDR3 extends over 15 amino acids. CDR3 protein: CAWSGGQPSSYEQYF. The CDR3 nucleotides are TGTGCCTGGAGTGGGGGACAACCCAGCTCCTACGAGCAGTACTTC.

The rearrangement joins TRBV30 to TRBJ2-6; perhaps TRBD1 as D (5 bases). The CDR3 extends over 17 amino acids. The ends were cut back, 2 bases at V and 0 bases at J, with 14 bases in the middle. Germline CDR1 GTSNPN, CDR2 SVGIG (reference sequence). The CDR3 sequence is CAWSTNPGISGANVLTF. CDR3 in DNA: TGTGCCTGGAGTACAAACCCAGGGATCTCTGGGGCCAACGTCCTGACTTTC.

The chain is built from TRBV4-2 and TRBJ2-3; 7 bases agree with TRBD1. The junction had 9 bases not matched to a gene; V was cut back by 0 bases and J by 0 bases. Germline V CDR1 and CDR2: LGHNA, YNFKEQ. The CDR3 loop spans 18 amino acids. For the CDR3, the DNA is TGTGCCAGCAGCCAAGATAATCGGGACAGACCTAGCACAGATACGCAGTATTTT. This gives the protein CASSQDNRDRPSTDTQYF.

CDR3: CAMGRAGDNEQFF. The CDR3 DNA reads TGTGCCATGGGGAGGGCCGGGGACAATGAGCAGTTCTTC. V gene TRBV10-3 combines with J gene TRBJ2-1, with 7 bases lining up with TRBD2. V was pared by 9 bases and J by 5 bases, with 7 bases of the junction left unmatched. The CDR3 consists of 13 residues. In germline, CDR1 is ENHRY, CDR2 SYGVKD.

The chain recombines TRBV19 with TRBJ2-7, with D possibly matching TRBD2 (5 bases). The CDR3 is made up of 13 amino acids. The germline gives CDR1 LNHDA, CDR2 SQIVND (reference sequence). V gave up 6 bases and J gave up 4 bases, with 13 bases separating them. The CDR3 DNA is TGTGCCAGTAGGGTAGGACTCGGGTACGAGCAGTACTTC. This codes for CASRVGLGYEQYF.

The gene calls are TRBV30 and TRBJ2-5, with D maybe TRBD1 (6 bases). The CDR3 contains 14 residues. Germline assignment: CDR1 GTSNPN and CDR2 SVGIG (reference sequence). Trimming took 3 bases from V and 2 from J, leaving 13 bases between them. DNA for the CDR3: TGTGCCTGGAGCGCCTGGACAGCTCAAGAGACCCAGTACTTC. It specifies CAWSAWTAQETQYF.

The J gene is TRBJ1-2, the V gene TRBV6-1; D ambiguous. The CDR3 loop spans 13 amino acids. V was shortened by 6 bases and J by 3 bases, with 11 bases between the two germline ends. Germline V gene lookup returns CDR1 MNHNS and CDR2 SASEGT. The CDR3 protein is CASRYNFHYGYTF. CDR3 nucleotides: TGTGCCAGCAGGTACAATTTCCACTATGGCTACACCTTC.

The chain couples TRBV7-9 to TRBJ1-1; D possibly corresponds to TRBD1 (5 bases). V dropped 3 bases and J dropped 1 base, with 12 bases sitting between them. Germline assignment: CDR1 SEHNR and CDR2 FQNEAQ (reference sequence). The CDR3 runs 15 residues. CDR3 sequence: CASSFGDSWNTEAFF. The CDR3 bases are TGTGCCAGCAGCTTTGGTGACAGCTGGAACACTGAAGCTTTCTTT.

This sequence joins TRBV5-1 and TRBJ1-4, with TRBD1 matching 9 bases. This CDR3 spans 14 amino acids. Germline V gives CDR1 SGHRS, CDR2 YFSETQ. V shed 3 bases, J shed 8 bases, and the junction held 5 bases outside the gene matches. For the CDR3, the DNA is TGCGCCAGCAGCTCGGGACAGGGTCAGGAAAAACTGTTTTTT. As protein: CASSSGQGQEKLFF.

The chain has TRBV11-3 and TRBJ2-2; the D gene is possibly TRBD1 (6 bases). In germline, CDR1 is SGHNT, CDR2 YENEEA. V was pared by 4 bases and J by 0 bases, with 12 bases between. The length of the CDR3 is 16 residues. CDR3 loop: CASSSVGDTNTGELFF. The CDR3 DNA sequence: TGTGCCAGCAGCTCCGTCGGGGACACGAACACCGGGGAGCTGTTTTTT.